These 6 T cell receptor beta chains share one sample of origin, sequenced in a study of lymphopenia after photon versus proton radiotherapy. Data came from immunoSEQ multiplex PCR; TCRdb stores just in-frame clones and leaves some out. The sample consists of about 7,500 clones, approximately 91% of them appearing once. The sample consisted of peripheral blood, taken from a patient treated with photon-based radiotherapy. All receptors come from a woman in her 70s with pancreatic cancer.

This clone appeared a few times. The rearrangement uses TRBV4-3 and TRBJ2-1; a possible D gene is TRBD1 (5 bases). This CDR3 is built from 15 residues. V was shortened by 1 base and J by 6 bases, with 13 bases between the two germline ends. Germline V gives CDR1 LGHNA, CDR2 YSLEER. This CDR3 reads CASSQGQGWGNEQFF. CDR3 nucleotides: TGCGCCAGCAGCCAAGGGCAGGGCTGGGGCAATGAGCAGTTCTTC.

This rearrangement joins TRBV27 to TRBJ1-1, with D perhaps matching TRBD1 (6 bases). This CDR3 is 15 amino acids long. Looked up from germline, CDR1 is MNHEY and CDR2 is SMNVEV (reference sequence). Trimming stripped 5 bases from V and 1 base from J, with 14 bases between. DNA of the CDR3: TGTGCCAGCAGTGGACGGGGGGCCGGGAACACTGAAGCTTTCTTT. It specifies CASSGRGAGNTEAFF.

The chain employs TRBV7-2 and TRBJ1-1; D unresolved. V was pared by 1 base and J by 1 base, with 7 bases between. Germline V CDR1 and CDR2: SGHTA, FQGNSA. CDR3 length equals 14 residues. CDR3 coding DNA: TGTGCCAGCAGCTTAGGGGCAGAGAACACTGAAGCTTTCTTT. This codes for CASSLGAENTEAFF.

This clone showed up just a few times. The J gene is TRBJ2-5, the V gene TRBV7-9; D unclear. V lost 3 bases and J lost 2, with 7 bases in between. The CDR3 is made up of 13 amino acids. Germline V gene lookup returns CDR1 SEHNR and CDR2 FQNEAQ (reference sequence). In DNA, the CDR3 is TGTGCCAGCAGCTTTGGCTGGCAAGAGACCCAGTACTTC. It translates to CASSFGWQETQYF.

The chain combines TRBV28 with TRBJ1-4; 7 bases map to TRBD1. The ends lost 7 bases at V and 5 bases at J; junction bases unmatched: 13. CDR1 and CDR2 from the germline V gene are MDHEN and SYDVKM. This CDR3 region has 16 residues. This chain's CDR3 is CASTPMRRQGNEKLFF. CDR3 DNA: TGTGCCAGCACTCCGATGAGGCGACAGGGAAATGAAAAACTGTTTTTT. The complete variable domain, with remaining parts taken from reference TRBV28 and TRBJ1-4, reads DVKVTQSSRYLVKRTGEKVFLECVQDMDHENMFWYRQDPGLGLRLIYFSYDVKMKEKGDIPEGYSVSREKKERFSLILESASTNQTSMYLCASTPMRRQGNEKLFFGSGTQLSVL.

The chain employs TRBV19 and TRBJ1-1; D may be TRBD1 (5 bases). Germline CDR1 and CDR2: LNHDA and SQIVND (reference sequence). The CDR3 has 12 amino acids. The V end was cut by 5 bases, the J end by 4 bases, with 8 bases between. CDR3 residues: CASSGARTEAFF. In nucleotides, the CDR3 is TGTGCCAGTAGTGGGGCTCGCACTGAAGCTTTCTTT.